Presented here are 9 T cell receptor beta chains from one specimen sequenced in a study of CD8 T cells in ankylosing spondylitis. MiXCR, run by TCRdb on the 5' RACE reads, gives a single entry per CDR3 protein. Of around 250,000 distinct CDR3 sequences in the sample, 15% to 20% were seen once. The sequencing sample was made of blood, either unsorted or a sorted T cell fraction (not recorded which). All receptors derive from a male donor with ankylosing spondylitis or in good health (not recorded which).

The chain has TRBV7-9 and TRBJ2-7; 8 bases map to TRBD1. V gave up 7 bases and J gave up 5 bases; unmatched junction bases: 4. The germline CDR1 and CDR2 sequences are SEHNR and FQNEAQ (reference sequence). CDR3 length equals 12 residues. The CDR3 nucleotides read TGTGCCAGCATGTCAGGGGGCCACGAGCAGTACTTC. Translated: CASMSGGHEQYF.

This clonotype showed up many times. This chain links TRBV7-6 with TRBJ2-7; 10 bases align to TRBD1. V was pared by 5 bases and J by 0 bases, with 10 bases of the junction left unmatched. The CDR3 covers 17 residues. Looked up from germline, CDR1 is SGHVS and CDR2 is FNYEAQ. CDR3 coding DNA: TGTGCCAGCAGCCCTACCCGGACAGGGGGGCCCTCCTACGAGCAGTACTTC. Amino acid sequence: CASSPTRTGGPSYEQYF.

The gene calls are TRBV9 and TRBJ2-7; TRBD1 or TRBD2 may be the D gene (5 bases each). The V end was cut by 3 bases, the J end by 4 bases, with 17 bases between. The CDR3 spans 15 residues. Germline lookup yields CDR1 SGDLS and CDR2 YYNGEE. The CDR3 loop reads CASSAGTAEFYEQYF. The CDR3 DNA is TGTGCCAGCAGCGCCGGGACGGCCGAATTTTACGAGCAGTACTTC.

This rearrangement joins TRBV12-5 to TRBJ1-4; no clear D gene. Per the germline V gene, CDR1 is LGHNT and CDR2 is FRNRAP. The CDR3 is 12 residues long. Trimming shortened V by 6 bases and J by 7 bases, and 9 bases separated the two germline ends. CDR3 amino acids: CASGAGGEKLFF. For the CDR3, the DNA is TGTGCTAGTGGAGCGGGAGGTGAAAAACTGTTTTTT.

CDR3 region: CATGGAGNEQFF. As DNA, the CDR3 is TGTGCCACAGGGGGCGCTGGGAATGAGCAGTTCTTC. V gene TRBV6-6 combines with J gene TRBJ2-1; TRBD1 agrees at 8 bases. The CDR3 spans 12 residues. CDR1 is MNHNY, CDR2 SVGAGI, per germline (reference sequence). The ends lost 10 bases at V and 7 bases at J; junction bases unmatched: 6.

This clonotype was seen more than once but under ten times. This rearrangement joins TRBV6-6 to TRBJ2-3, with a possible D match to TRBD1 (5 bases). V was pared by 6 bases and J by 4 bases, with 11 bases between. Germline V CDR1 and CDR2: MNHNY, SVGAGI (reference sequence). This CDR3 is built from 13 residues. The chain's CDR3 is CASSPGFPDTQYF. The CDR3 region has the DNA TGTGCCAGCAGCCCAGGGTTCCCAGATACGCAGTATTTT.

This clonotype showed up just a few times. The chain has TRBV5-1 and TRBJ2-1; a weak D match, TRBD2 (9 bases). The germline V gene has CDR1 SGHRS and CDR2 YFSETQ. The CDR3 has 19 residues. With 5 bases removed from V and 2 bases from J, the gap between germline ends came to 26 bases. CDR3 sequence: CASRPQGASGANPYNEQFF. The CDR3 nucleotides are TGCGCCAGCAGGCCTCAGGGGGCTAGCGGGGCTAACCCCTACAATGAGCAGTTCTTC. The variable domain in full, completed from reference TRBV5-1 and TRBJ2-1, reads KAGVTQTPRYLIKTRGQQVTLSCSPISGHRSVSWYQQTPGQGLQFLFEYFSETQRNKGNFPGRFSGRQFSNSRSEMNVSTLELGDSALYLCASRPQGASGANPYNEQFFGPGTRLTVL.

This clonotype was observed once. The rearrangement joins TRBV20-1 to TRBJ2-1; no clear D. This CDR3 is built from 13 residues. V was trimmed by 5 bases and J by 0 bases, leaving 8 bases between them. The V gene's germline CDR1 is DFQATT and CDR2 SNEGSKA (reference sequence). In DNA, the CDR3 is TGCAGTGCTTTGGGAAGCTCCTACAATGAGCAGTTCTTC. Its protein product is CSALGSSYNEQFF.

CDR3 loop: CSVKGERSGANVLTF. The CDR3 nucleotides read TGCAGCGTCAAGGGTGAGAGATCTGGGGCCAACGTCCTGACTTTC. V is TRBV29-1 and J is TRBJ2-6; D remains ambiguous. From germline, CDR1 is SQVTM and CDR2 ANQGSEA. This CDR3 has 15 amino acids. Trimming left V 6 bases short and J 1 base short, with 13 bases between.